The next 14 T cell receptor beta chains were all read from a single sample in a study of blood T cell repertoires in COVID-19. Here immunoSEQ multiplex PCR was the method, and the copy in TCRdb shows in-frame clones only, minus some. The sample lists about 410,000 clones, about nine tenths occurring once. Sequencing was done on a sample of peripheral blood. The receptors come from a woman between 25 and 40 years old with active or convalescent COVID-19.

This chain joins TRBV27 and TRBJ2-1; D is uncertain. The V and J ends lost 1 base and 0 bases respectively, with 10 bases between them. Germline CDR1 MNHEY, CDR2 SMNVEV (reference sequence). This CDR3 spans 16 amino acids. CDR3 in DNA: TGTGCCAGCAGTTTATTCCCGCCCAGCTCCTACAATGAGCAGTTCTTC. This translates into CASSLFPPSSYNEQFF.

For the CDR3, the DNA is TGTGCCAGCAGCTACGAGGCAGGGGCCAACTATGGCTACACCTTC. Protein: CASSYEAGANYGYTF. The chain is built from TRBV6-5 and TRBJ1-2, with D maybe TRBD1 (6 bases). Per the germline V gene, CDR1 is MNHEY and CDR2 is SVGAGI. The V end was cut by 6 bases, the J end by 2 bases, with 16 bases between. The CDR3 length is 15 residues.

Only one count was recorded for this clone. V gene TRBV5-1 combines with J gene TRBJ2-5, with 8 bases lining up with TRBD1. The CDR3 totals 15 residues. Per germline, CDR1 SGHRS and CDR2 YFSETQ. V trimming: 3 bases; J trimming: 0 bases; junction bases outside the gene matches: 4. The CDR3 loop is CASSWGQAHQETQYF. DNA of the CDR3: TGCGCCAGCAGCTGGGGACAGGCCCACCAAGAGACCCAGTACTTC.

This chain links TRBV18 with TRBJ1-1; weak D call: TRBD1 (6 bases). Trimming stripped 2 bases from V and 2 bases from J, with 12 bases between. Germline V lookup: CDR1 KGHSH, CDR2 LQKENI. This CDR3 comprises 15 residues. For the CDR3, the DNA is TGTGCCAGCTCACCAGGCCAGGACAGTAACACTGAAGCTTTCTTT. Its protein is CASSPGQDSNTEAFF.

This sequence joins TRBV6-5 and TRBJ2-2, with unresolved D. Looked up from germline, CDR1 is MNHEY and CDR2 is SVGAGI. This CDR3 comprises 13 residues. V lost 6 bases, J lost 4 bases, and 9 bases lay in between. The DNA for the CDR3 is TGTGCCAGCAGCACATCTGGCACCGGGGAGCTGTTTTTT. This encodes CASSTSGTGELFF.

The chain recombines TRBV18 with TRBJ1-3; D is undetermined. Germline V gene sequence: CDR1 KGHSH, CDR2 LQKENI. The CDR3 runs to 16 residues. The V end was cut by 3 bases, the J end by 0 bases, with 12 bases between. The CDR3 DNA reads TGTGCCAGCTCACCGATATCGGGATACTCTGGAAACACCATATATTTT. It codes for CASSPISGYSGNTIYF.

On this clone: This CDR3 is also generated by other DNA sequences in the sample. The chain couples TRBV27 to TRBJ2-7; D gene uncertain. Germline CDR1 and CDR2: MNHEY and SMNVEV (reference sequence). The V end was cut by 0 bases, the J end by 1 base, with 4 bases between. CDR3 length equals 13 residues. The CDR3 reads CASSLSGSYEQYF. CDR3 nucleotide sequence: TGTGCCAGCAGTTTATCCGGGTCCTACGAGCAGTACTTC.

The rearrangement uses TRBV4-1 and TRBJ1-1; D not certain. V lost 1 base to trimming and J lost 4 bases, with 13 bases between them. Germline CDR1 reads MGHRA; CDR2 reads YSYEKL. The CDR3 runs to 15 residues. The chain's CDR3 is CASSQGEVSGTEAFF. DNA of the CDR3: TGCGCCAGCAGCCAAGGCGAGGTATCGGGCACTGAAGCTTTCTTT.

The rearrangement uses TRBV4-1 and TRBJ1-5, with D perhaps matching TRBD1 (6 bases). V was pared by 0 bases and J by 4 bases, with 13 bases between. In germline, CDR1 is MGHRA, CDR2 YSYEKL. The CDR3 consists of 16 residues. CDR3 sequence reads: CASSQEGRGQNQPQHF. Written as DNA, the CDR3 is TGCGCCAGCAGCCAAGAAGGGCGCGGACAGAATCAGCCCCAGCATTTT.

The chain has TRBV30 and TRBJ2-7; 8 nucleotides line up with TRBD2. In germline, CDR1 is GTSNPN, CDR2 SVGIG (reference sequence). This CDR3 is 14 amino acids long. The V gene end was trimmed by 0 bases and the J gene end by 5 bases; junction bases not matched to a gene: 6. CDR3 in DNA: TGTGCCTGGAGTGTAACGGGAGGGCCTGACGAGCAGTACTTC. Translated, it gives CAWSVTGGPDEQYF.

The chain employs TRBV5-4 and TRBJ2-7; 8 bases fit TRBD2. Germline trimming cut 1 base from V and 1 base from J; bases unmatched to any gene: 7. CDR1 is SGHNT and CDR2 is YYREEE in the germline V gene (reference sequence). The CDR3 is made up of 16 amino acids. CDR3 protein: CASSLLSGGPSYEQYF. In DNA, the CDR3 is TGTGCCAGCAGCTTGCTGTCGGGAGGGCCTTCCTACGAGCAGTACTTC.

The rearrangement joins TRBV5-5 to TRBJ2-2, with a tentative D call TRBD2 (5 bases). This CDR3 has 13 residues. CDR1 is SGHKS, CDR2 YYEKEE, per germline (reference sequence). Trimming removed 4 bases from V and 9 bases from J, with 13 bases in between. The CDR3 DNA is TGTGCCAGCAGCCCCGAGCGGAACCGGGAGCTGTTTTTT. As protein: CASSPERNRELFF.

The chain recombines TRBV20-1 with TRBJ2-7; TRBD2 agrees at 11 bases. The length of the CDR3 is 18 residues. Germline V gene lookup returns CDR1 DFQATT and CDR2 SNEGSKA (reference sequence). V was clipped by 3 bases and J by 3 bases; unmatched bases: 16. The CDR3 reads CSASRSSGRPRFLYEQYF. CDR3 bases: TGCAGTGCTAGTAGGTCTAGCGGGAGGCCCCGATTCCTCTACGAGCAGTACTTC.

The chain employs TRBV27 and TRBJ1-5; no clear D gene. Germline CDR1 and CDR2: MNHEY and SMNVEV (reference sequence). V lost 0 bases to trimming and J lost 4 bases, with 13 bases between them. The CDR3 has 16 amino acids. The CDR3 is CASSLSFWAENQPQHF. The CDR3 coding sequence is TGTGCCAGCAGTTTATCATTTTGGGCAGAAAATCAGCCCCAGCATTTT.